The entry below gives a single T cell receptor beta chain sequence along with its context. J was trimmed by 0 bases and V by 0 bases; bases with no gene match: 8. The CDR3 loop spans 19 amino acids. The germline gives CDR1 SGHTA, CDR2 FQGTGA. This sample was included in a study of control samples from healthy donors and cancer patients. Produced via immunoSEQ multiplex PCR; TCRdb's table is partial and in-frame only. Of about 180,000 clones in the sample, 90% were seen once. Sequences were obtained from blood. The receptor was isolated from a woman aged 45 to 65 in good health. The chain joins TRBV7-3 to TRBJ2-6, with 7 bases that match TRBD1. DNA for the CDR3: TGTGCCAGCAGCTTAACCGGTGGGACAGCGCGCTCTGGGGCCAACGTCCTGACTTTC. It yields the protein CASSLTGGTARSGANVLTF.